The source of this T cell receptor (beta chain) is a study of shared clonotypes between healthy human individuals. Germline assignment: CDR1 ENHRY and CDR2 SYGVKD. This CDR3 comprises 15 residues. V was pared by 8 bases and J by 8 bases, with 7 bases of the junction left unmatched. Only in-frame clones appear in the TCRdb table, and some are missing; sequencing was by immunoSEQ multiplex PCR. The sample includes some 2,500,000 clones, roughly 93% of them seen just once. This clone was detected only once. The antigen is unknown. Notes on the study in general: Shared across several donors were around 5% of the naive CD4 clonotypes.

The sequencing sample was made of naive CD4+ T cells from PBMCs. The subset was: CD45RA+ positively selected. The chain carries TRBV10-3 and TRBJ2-1, with 15 bases fitting TRBD2. The sequence derives from a man aged 18 to 30 in good health. Some clones in this sample may be carry-over from other donors' samples. The CDR3 DNA is TGTGCCATCGGCGGCGGACTAGCGGGAGGGCATGAGCAGTTCTTC. As protein: CAIGGGLAGGHEQFF.